This T cell receptor (beta chain) was found in a study of CD8 T cells in Susac syndrome. The CDR3 loop spans 14 amino acids. CDR1 SNHLY and CDR2 FYNNEI come from the germline V gene. V lost 1 base, J lost 8 bases, and 12 bases lay in between. This clonotype appeared once. Random hexamers were used to reverse transcribe an amount of roughly 0.45 to 1 ug RNA. By means of immunoSEQ multiplex PCR, TCR beta CDR3 spanning 54 Vbeta and 13 Jbeta underwent amplification. Each CDR3 protein is one row after TCRdb ran MiXCR on the immunoSEQ multiplex PCR reads. The table shows about 140,000 distinct CDR3 sequences, with 95% occurring only once.

The receptor comes from a human donor with Susac syndrome. The sample taken for sequencing was CD4+ T cells from PBMCs. J is TRBJ1-3 and V is TRBV2, with D perhaps TRBD1 (6 bases). In DNA, the CDR3 is TGTGCCAGCAGTGAAGTGGGGGCGCGGGACACCATATATTTT. Translating gives CASSEVGARDTIYF. Full variable domain (missing parts from reference TRBV2 and TRBJ1-3): EPEVTQTPSHQVTQMGQEVILRCVPISNHLYFYWYRQILGQKVEFLVSFYNNEISEKSEIFDDQFSVERPDGSNFTLKIRSTKLEDSAMYFCASSEVGARDTIYFGEGSWLTVV.